This record looks at one T cell receptor beta chain sequence and its context. This receptor's antigen is unknown. CDR1 and CDR2 (SGHRS, YFSETQ) derive from the germline V gene. Reading from cysteine to phenylalanine, the CDR3 counts 15 amino acids. No DNA is given. The protocol used for the library was 5' RACE. Each TCR library was prepared from 3,000 to 4,000 ng of total RNA. cDNA was synthesized with SMARTScribe reverse transcriptase in eight separate reactions per sample. Unique molecular identifiers containing a 6-nucleotide sample barcode were introduced through template switching during cDNA synthesis. Two nested PCRs of around 15 and 10 cycles amplified the TCRalpha and TCRbeta cDNA, and bead purification followed each PCR. Before amplification, the cDNA was both treated with uracil DNA-glycosylase and purified with the QIAquick PCR purification kit. The second PCR added Illumina TruSeq-compatible adapters along with sample-specific barcodes. Library quality and concentration were checked on TapeStation and Qubit, and libraries were pooled at about 5 ng each. Sequencing of the pooled libraries was done on an Illumina HiSeq2500 single-index Rapid Run using custom sequencing primers and 2 x 100 bp reads. The authors processed their data as follows. MiGEC version 1.2.6 was used for UMI-based consensus assembly, which corrected PCR and sequencing errors. V(D)J alignment, clonotype assembly and CDR3 extraction were performed with MiXCR version 2.1.1. To normalise gene usage, clonotype sharing and MAIT/NKT TCR abundance, the top 1000, 10 000 and 20 000 clonotypes in each sample were analysed. Diversity was computed as the inverse Simpson index with the vegan R package after downsampling to 27 000 UMIs. Paired Mann-Whitney U tests were applied to discordant twin pairs, and Benjamini-Hochberg correction was used for multiple testing. After TCRdb reprocessed the reads, each CDR3 protein sequence was kept as one row, without DNA. The V and J calls come from TCRdb's annotation, not from the publication. This sample's table has entries for about 350,000 distinct CDR3 sequences. The top ten clones comprise 2% to 2.5% of the sample.

The data were obtained in a study of monozygotic twins with inflammatory bowel disease (dated by TCRdb to about 2019). With respect to the entire study: In total, about 30 monozygotic twin pairs made up the full study: 19 Danish pairs, all IBD-discordant, plus nine German pairs, of which four were IBD-concordant and five were IBD-discordant. Each individual had, on average, about 151 000 unique TCRalpha sequences and 181 000 unique TCRbeta sequences available for analysis. The search for disease-associated traits relied mainly on comparing IBD patients with their genetically identical healthy co-twins within discordant pairs.

From each donor, an approximately 2.6 ml peripheral blood sample was collected into PAXgene tubes and kept at -80 degrees C. Without any T cell sorting, total RNA was extracted from whole blood using the PAXgene blood miRNA kit on an automated QIAcube. Peripheral blood from monozygotic twin pairs who were concordant or discordant for inflammatory bowel disease underwent deep TCRalpha and TCRbeta repertoire profiling using unique molecular barcoding. Smoking habits were recorded for all twin pairs, and individuals were classified as current, former or never smokers. Overall study outcomes, separate from this receptor: The results gave no support for a single strong signal or clonotype linked to IBD. Compared with healthy twins, IBD patients had fewer clonotypes in common with other individuals, a difference most pronounced in patients showing signs of disease activity. Distinction between different T cell subtypes could not be achieved in the analysis. Background noise and inter-individual variability may have been introduced into the repertoires by the differing immunosuppressive treatments among patients. Repertoire similarity did not differ between concordant and discordant twins, which could be due to limited statistical power. A decrease in TCRbeta repertoire diversity, as measured by inverse Simpson index, was observed in IBD patients compared with their healthy co-twins.

The material sequenced was blood. This clonotype was sampled from a human donor with ulcerative colitis or Crohn's disease, or a healthy co-twin of an affected twin (not recorded which). The chain was built from TRBV5-1 and TRBJ2-1; absent DNA, TCRdb's TRBD2 call cannot be checked. The CDR3 protein sequence reads: CASSLTGTTNNDQFF.